Following are 13 T cell receptor beta chains from one sample sequenced in a study of blood T cell repertoires in COVID-19. Only in-frame clones appear in the TCRdb table, and some are missing; sequencing was by immunoSEQ multiplex PCR. The table lists 250,000 to 300,000 clones, 75% to 90% of them singletons. The sample comprised peripheral blood. These receptors were collected from a woman between 40 and 55 years old who had recovered from COVID-19.

The genes are TRBV18 and TRBJ1-2; 8 bases are a match to TRBD1. The germline V gene has CDR1 KGHSH and CDR2 LQKENI. After removal of 6 bases from V and 4 bases from J, the junction contained 4 bases not matched to a gene. The CDR3 is made up of 13 amino acids. CDR3 nucleotides: TGTGCCAGCTCGACAGGGGCAGGCTATGGCTACACCTTC. It specifies CASSTGAGYGYTF.

About this clone itself: One end of the junction varies from germline; a read error may be responsible. Other DNA sequences in this sample translate to the same CDR3. The chain links TRBV5-1 to TRBJ1-5; D call uncertain. CDR1 is SGHRS, CDR2 YFSETQ, per germline. The CDR3 runs 17 residues. CDR3 coding DNA: TGCGCCAGCAGCTTTGCCCCACTCTCAGCACAGAATCAGCCCCAACATTTT. This sequence encodes CASSFAPLSAQNQPQHF.

J is TRBJ2-2 and V is TRBV3-1 (or the pseudogene TRBV3-2); 7 nucleotides agree with TRBD1. Germline CDR1 and CDR2: LGHDT and YNNKEL (reference sequence). J lost 0 bases, V lost 3 bases, and 1 base had no gene match. The CDR3 is 15 residues long. DNA for the CDR3: TGTGCCAGCAGCCAGGGGACAGCGAACACCGGGGAGCTGTTTTTT. Translated: CASSQGTANTGELFF.

The chain combines TRBV5-6 with TRBJ1-2; 10 nucleotides align to TRBD1. Germline V gives CDR1 SGHDT, CDR2 YYEEEE. With 4 bases clipped from V and 3 bases from J, the junction kept 9 bases outside the gene matches. The CDR3 loop spans 16 amino acids. CDR3 amino acids: CASSPNRQGADYGYTF. The CDR3 region has the DNA TGTGCCAGCAGCCCCAATCGACAGGGGGCAGACTATGGCTACACCTTC.

This clone was counted many times. The rearrangement links TRBV3-1 (or the pseudogene TRBV3-2) to TRBJ1-3; D is undetermined. V was cut by 2 bases and J by 7 bases, with 18 bases left in between. The CDR3 spans 16 residues. Germline-derived CDR1 and CDR2 are LGHDT and YNNKEL (reference sequence). The CDR3 here is CASSQNAAAGSNTIYF. The CDR3 DNA reads TGTGCCAGCAGCCAAAATGCGGCTGCGGGGAGCAACACCATATATTTT.

The V call is TRBV11-3, the J call TRBJ1-1, with a tentative D call TRBD1 (5 bases). Germline CDR1 reads SGHNT; CDR2 reads YENEEA. V dropped 3 bases and J dropped 4 bases, with 15 bases sitting between them. The CDR3 is made up of 15 amino acids. The CDR3 nucleotides read TGTGCCAGCAGCTTTCCCGTGGGGGGGGGCACTGAAGCTTTCTTT. Its translation: CASSFPVGGGTEAFF.

The V gene is TRBV10-2, the J gene TRBJ1-5, with D possibly being TRBD1 (5 bases). CDR1 and CDR2 (germline): WSHSY, SAAADI. With 5 bases removed from V and 0 bases from J, the gap between germline ends came to 8 bases. The CDR3 totals 14 residues. This chain's CDR3 is CASSPTDSNQPQHF. CDR3 nucleotide sequence: TGCGCCAGCAGTCCGACAGATAGCAATCAGCCCCAGCATTTT.

The V call is TRBV6-1, the J call TRBJ2-7; D ambiguous. This CDR3 is built from 16 residues. V was cut by 4 bases and J by 0 bases, with 16 bases left in between. Germline CDR1 reads MNHNS; CDR2 reads SASEGT. The CDR3 spells CASSGGSVLLSYEQYF. The CDR3, as DNA: TGTGCCAGCAGTGGAGGCAGCGTTCTCCTCTCCTACGAGCAGTACTTC.

The chain employs TRBV6-4 and TRBJ2-5; a possible D gene is TRBD2 (5 bases). Deletions cut 4 bases from V and 4 bases from J, with 13 bases between. CDR1 MRHNA and CDR2 SNTAGT come from the germline V gene. This CDR3 comprises 14 residues. The CDR3: CASSGGVGRETQYF. CDR3 sequence (DNA): TGTGCCAGCAGTGGGGGAGTAGGAAGAGAGACCCAGTACTTC.

In nucleotides, the CDR3 is TGTGCCAGCAGCTTAGTTGCAGGGGCGGACACTGAAGCTTTCTTT. As protein: CASSLVAGADTEAFF. V and J are TRBV7-9 and TRBJ1-1; TRBD1 might be the D (6 bases). The CDR3 consists of 15 residues. Per the germline V gene, CDR1 is SEHNR and CDR2 is FQNEAQ (reference sequence). V lost 1 base to trimming and J lost 3 bases, with 12 bases between them.

The chain carries TRBV5-4 and TRBJ2-5; 10 bases agree with TRBD2. CDR3 length equals 15 residues. The V and J ends lost 4 bases and 5 bases, in that order; junction bases with no gene match: 8. The germline gives CDR1 SGHNT, CDR2 YYREEE (reference sequence). The CDR3 DNA reads TGTGCCAGCAGCGTAGGACTAGCGGCAGGGGAGACCCAGTACTTC. Encoded protein: CASSVGLAAGETQYF.

This sequence joins TRBV24-1 and TRBJ1-4; 8 nucleotides agree with TRBD1. The germline V gene has CDR1 KGHDR and CDR2 SFDVKD. The CDR3 spans 16 residues. J gave up 4 bases and V 4 bases, and 7 bases lay outside the gene matches. The CDR3 spells CATSETGTGLNEKLFF. The CDR3 nucleotides are TGTGCCACCAGTGAGACCGGGACAGGCCTTAATGAAAAACTGTTTTTT.

The chain combines TRBV9 with TRBJ2-7; TRBD2 matches at 10 bases. V lost 4 bases, J lost 3 bases, and 10 bases stayed unmatched. The germline V gene has CDR1 SGDLS and CDR2 YYNGEE. This CDR3 comprises 16 residues. The chain's CDR3 is CASSPGTSAAYYEQYF. CDR3 sequence (DNA): TGTGCCAGCAGCCCCGGGACTAGCGCGGCCTACTACGAGCAGTACTTC.